The T cell receptor beta chain under discussion was sequenced for a study of CD8 T cells in ankylosing spondylitis. This CDR3 is 13 amino acids long. Germline V gene sequence: CDR1 MGHRA, CDR2 YSYEKL. A quantitative 5'-RACE method, one with molecular barcodes, was used to make TCR beta libraries. TCRdb used MiXCR to reprocess the 5' RACE reads, holding one entry per CDR3 protein. The sample includes about 220,000 distinct CDR3 sequences, around 19% of them seen just once. In the case of this clonotype: The antigen is unknown. At one end, the junction sequence differs from germline, possibly due to a read error.

Study-wide points: Disease-associated clones were CD8+ and fairly uncommon in peripheral blood. There was a TCR beta motif, made of eight highly homologous variants, that appeared characteristic of ankylosing spondylitis blood. Disease-linked clones were reportedly significantly enriched in matched ankylosing spondylitis synovial fluid.

The rearrangement uses TRBV4-1 and TRBJ2-1; D possibly corresponds to TRBD1 (5 bases). The clonotype originates from a male donor with ankylosing spondylitis. The material sequenced was blood, either unsorted or a sorted T cell fraction (not recorded which). DNA for the CDR3: TGCGCCAGCAGCCGGGGCCCCTACAGTGAGCAGTTCTTC. Translating gives CASSRGPYSEQFF.